This T cell receptor beta chain was profiled in a study of cytomegalovirus exposure and HLA in healthy donors. Study overall: The early release's HLA-typed donors yielded roughly 85 million unique TCRs.

Germline loops: CDR1 SGHRS, CDR2 YFSETQ. The CDR3 length is 14 residues. The V gene lost 3 bases and the J gene lost 11 bases, with 20 bases spanning the gap. Points on this clone: Its specificity is unknown.

Study-wide points: HLA alleles showed associations with around 15,000 TCR beta sequences in a later analysis, at a 0.05 false discovery rate. A later analysis found common viral pathogens apparently linked to several of the most significant clusters. Investigators reported fewer than 200 TCR beta chains as tied to cytomegalovirus.

PCR amplification relied on 60 Vbeta primers (plus 13 Jbeta primers). TCRdb's copy holds only in-frame clones and misses some; the assay was immunoSEQ multiplex PCR. The sample lists fewer than 150,000 clones, around 76% occurring once. The genes are TRBV5-1 and TRBJ1-1, with TRBD1 as a possible D gene (6 bases). This receptor was identified in a man aged 50-59 years in good health and CMV-seropositive. What was sequenced was PBMCs. CDR3 loop: CASSSPGTPSDAFF. In nucleotides, the CDR3 is TGCGCCAGCAGCTCCCCCGGGACACCTTCGGACGCTTTCTTT. The full variable domain, completed using reference TRBV5-1 and TRBJ1-1, is KAGVTQTPRYLIKTRGQQVTLSCSPISGHRSVSWYQQTPGQGLQFLFEYFSETQRNKGNFPGRFSGRQFSNSRSEMNVSTLELGDSALYLCASSSPGTPSDAFFGQGTRLTVV.